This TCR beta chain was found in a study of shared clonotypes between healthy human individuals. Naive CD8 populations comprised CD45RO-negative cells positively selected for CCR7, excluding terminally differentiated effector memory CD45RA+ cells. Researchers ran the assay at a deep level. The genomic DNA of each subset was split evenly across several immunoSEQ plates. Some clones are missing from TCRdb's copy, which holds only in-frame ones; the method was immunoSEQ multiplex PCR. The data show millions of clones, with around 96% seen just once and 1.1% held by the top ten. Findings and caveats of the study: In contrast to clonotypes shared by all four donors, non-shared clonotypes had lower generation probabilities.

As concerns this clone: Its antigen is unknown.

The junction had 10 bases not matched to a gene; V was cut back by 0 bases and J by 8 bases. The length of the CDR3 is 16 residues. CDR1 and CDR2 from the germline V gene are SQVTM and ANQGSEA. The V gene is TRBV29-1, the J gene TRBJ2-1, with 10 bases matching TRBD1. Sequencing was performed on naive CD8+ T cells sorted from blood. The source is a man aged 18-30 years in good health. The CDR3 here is CSVEEVQGQGGYEQFF. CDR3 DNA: TGCAGCGTTGAAGAAGTTCAAGGACAGGGGGGATATGAGCAGTTCTTC.